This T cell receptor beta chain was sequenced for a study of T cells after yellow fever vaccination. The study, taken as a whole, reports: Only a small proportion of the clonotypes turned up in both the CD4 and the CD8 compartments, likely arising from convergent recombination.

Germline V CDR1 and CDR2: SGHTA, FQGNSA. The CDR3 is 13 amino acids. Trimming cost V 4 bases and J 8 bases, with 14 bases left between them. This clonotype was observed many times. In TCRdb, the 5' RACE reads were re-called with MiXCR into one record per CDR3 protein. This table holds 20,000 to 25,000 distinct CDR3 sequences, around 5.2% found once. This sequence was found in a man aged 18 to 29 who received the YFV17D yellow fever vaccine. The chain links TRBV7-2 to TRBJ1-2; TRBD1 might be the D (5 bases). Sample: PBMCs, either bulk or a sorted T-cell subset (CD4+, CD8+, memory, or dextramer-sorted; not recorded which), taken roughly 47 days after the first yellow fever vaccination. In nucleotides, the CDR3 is TGTGCCAGCAGCTCGGGAGAGGGACTGGGCTACACCTTC. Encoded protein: CASSSGEGLGYTF.